The next 25 T cell receptor beta chains were all read from a single sample in a study of cytomegalovirus exposure and HLA in healthy donors. The primer mix had 60 Vbeta and 13 Jbeta primers. Repertoires were generated with immunoSEQ multiplex PCR, while TCRdb's copy carries only in-frame clones and drops some. This repertoire shows about 140,000 clones, roughly 77% found once; its top ten account for 4% to 5.5%. Sequenced material: PBMCs. The receptors originated from a man aged 30-40 years in good health.

This clone has more than one count but fewer than ten. In nucleotides, the CDR3 is TGCGCCAGCAGCCCGCGACAGGGCGAAGGGACCGGGGAGCTGTTTTTT. This gives the protein CASSPRQGEGTGELFF. This rearrangement joins TRBV4-1 to TRBJ2-2, with TRBD1 matching over 7 bases. The CDR3 has 16 residues. J was trimmed by 5 bases and V by 4 bases; bases with no gene match: 10. In germline, CDR1 is MGHRA, CDR2 YSYEKL.

The chain combines TRBV2 with TRBJ2-6; no reliable D call. In germline, CDR1 is SNHLY, CDR2 FYNNEI. V was clipped by 7 bases and J by 1 base, with 14 bases between them. This CDR3 contains 16 residues. Here the CDR3 reads CASTPIYLSGANVLTF. In nucleotides, the CDR3 is TGTGCCAGCACTCCCATCTACTTGTCTGGGGCCAACGTCCTGACTTTC.

This chain links TRBV7-2 with TRBJ2-7; weak D call: TRBD2 (5 bases). The V and J ends lost 5 bases and 2 bases respectively, with 16 bases between them. Germline V lookup: CDR1 SGHTA, CDR2 FQGNSA. CDR3 size: 15 residues. This CDR3 reads CASSPPSSATYEQYF. The CDR3, as DNA: TGTGCCAGCAGCCCCCCGAGTAGCGCAACCTACGAGCAGTACTTC. Full variable domain (missing parts from reference TRBV7-2 and TRBJ2-7): GAGVSQSPSNKVTEKGKDVELRCDPISGHTALYWYRQSLGQGLEFLIYFQGNSAPDKSGLPSDRFSAERTGGSVSTLTIQRTQQEDSAVYLCASSPPSSATYEQYFGPGTRLTVT.

As for this clone: Other DNA sequences within the sample encode an identical CDR3. The chain recombines TRBV12-5 with TRBJ1-5, with 8 bases matching TRBD1. V shed 6 bases and J 0 bases; nucleotides not matched to a gene: 1. The CDR3 extends over 14 amino acids. CDR1 and CDR2 (germline): LGHNT, FRNRAP. The CDR3: CASGDRVSNQPQHF. In DNA form, the CDR3 reads TGTGCTAGTGGGGACAGGGTTAGCAATCAGCCCCAGCATTTT.

DNA of the CDR3: TGTGCCAGCAGCTCCCTAGCGGGAGTGGGGTACGAGCAGTACTTC. It is translated as CASSSLAGVGYEQYF. V usage is TRBV11-2 and J usage is TRBJ2-5; 10 positions agree with TRBD2. The end of the DNA aligns better with TRBJ2-7, so the J call may be wrong. Germline CDR1 reads SGHAT; CDR2 reads FQNNGV. The CDR3 is 15 residues long.

The CDR3 DNA follows: TGTGCGGGACAGAGTACTCCTAATCAGCCCCAGCATTTT. It is translated as CAGQSTPNQPQHF. This chain uses TRBV28 with TRBJ1-5; 7 bases match TRBD1. The CDR3 runs to 13 residues. CDR1 is MDHEN and CDR2 is SYDVKM in the germline V gene.

The chain joins TRBV5-1 to TRBJ1-1; D is undetermined. V was shortened by 0 bases and J by 4 bases, with 10 bases between the two germline ends. Germline V gives CDR1 SGHRS, CDR2 YFSETQ. This CDR3 comprises 14 residues. DNA for the CDR3: TGCGCCAGCAGCTTGGGACTAGGGTTCACTGAAGCTTTCTTT. Translated: CASSLGLGFTEAFF.

This chain uses TRBV29-1 with TRBJ2-5, with D perhaps matching TRBD1 (6 bases). Germline V CDR1 and CDR2: SQVTM, ANQGSEA. This CDR3 has 12 residues. V gave up 8 bases and J gave up 2 bases, with 12 bases separating them. This CDR3 is CSSLRGQETQYF. CDR3 DNA: TGCAGCTCCCTCAGGGGTCAAGAGACCCAGTACTTC. The variable domain in full, with the rest retrieved from reference TRBV29-1 and TRBJ2-5, is SAVISQKPSRDICQRGTSLTIQCQVDSQVTMMFWYRQQPGQSLTLIATANQGSEATYESGFVIDKFPISRPNLTFSTLTVSNMSPEDSSIYLCSSLRGQETQYFGPGTRLLVL.

The chain is built from TRBV29-1 and TRBJ2-1; a weak D match, TRBD1 (5 bases). The germline V gene has CDR1 SQVTM and CDR2 ANQGSEA. This CDR3 is 16 amino acids long. The germline V and J ends were trimmed by 1 base and 0 bases, with 13 bases remaining between them. The CDR3, as DNA: TGCAGCGTTGAAGGGGGCCAGCCCAGCTCCTACAATGAGCAGTTCTTC. It specifies CSVEGGQPSSYNEQFF.

The chain couples TRBV5-1 to TRBJ2-3, with D perhaps matching TRBD2 (5 bases). Trimming cost V 1 base and J 0 bases, with 9 bases left between them. The germline CDR1 and CDR2 sequences are SGHRS and YFSETQ. The CDR3 spans 15 residues. CDR3 nucleotides: TGCGCCAGCAGCTTGAGCCGGGGAAGCACAGATACGCAGTATTTT. The encoded protein is CASSLSRGSTDTQYF.

This chain's CDR3 is CASSQGYNEQFF. CDR3 bases: TGTGCCAGTTCACAGGGATACAATGAGCAGTTCTTC. This rearrangement joins TRBV27 to TRBJ2-1; possibly TRBD1 for D (6 bases). Trimming took off 9 bases at V and 4 bases at J, with 10 bases between the two ends. The CDR3 extends over 12 amino acids. Germline CDR1 MNHEY, CDR2 SMNVEV (reference sequence).

In DNA form, the CDR3 reads TGTGCCAGCAGCGTAGCGGGGGACCGGGAATGGGAGCAGTTCTTC. Translated: CASSVAGDREWEQFF. This sequence joins TRBV9 and TRBJ2-1, with a tentative D call TRBD2 (6 bases). Trimming cost V 0 bases and J 10 bases, with 17 bases left between them. The germline V gene encodes CDR1 SGDLS and CDR2 YYNGEE. This CDR3 contains 15 residues.

The chain couples TRBV11-3 to TRBJ2-1; 16 bases are a match to TRBD2. The V segment lost 3 bases and the J segment 0 bases; nucleotides outside the gene matches: 5. The CDR3 has 19 residues. Germline loops: CDR1 SGHNT, CDR2 YENEEA. The CDR3 DNA reads TGTGCCAGCAGCTTTATGGGACTAGCGGGAGGGAGCTCCTACAATGAGCAGTTCTTC. Its protein is CASSFMGLAGGSSYNEQFF.

This chain uses TRBV18 with TRBJ2-7; 8 nucleotides line up with TRBD1. This CDR3 has 15 amino acids. The germline V gene has CDR1 KGHSH and CDR2 LQKENI. The J segment lost 8 bases and the V segment lost 1 base, leaving 10 bases of the junction unmatched. The CDR3 DNA sequence: TGTGCCAGCTCACCACTGGGACAGGCCAACGACCAGCAGTACTTC. Protein: CASSPLGQANDQQYF.

This clone was found once. The chain has TRBV29-1 and TRBJ2-7; D perhaps matches TRBD2 (5 bases). The V end lost 6 bases, the J end lost 5 bases, and 14 bases lay between the germline ends. Looked up from germline, CDR1 is SQVTM and CDR2 is ANQGSEA. This CDR3 is 12 amino acids long. CDR3 sequence: CSVNTGGNEQYF. The CDR3 nucleotides read TGCAGCGTCAACACCGGAGGAAACGAGCAGTACTTC.

This clone was found once. Compared with germline, one end of the junction differs, possibly owing to a read error. Other DNA sequences within the sample encode an identical CDR3. The rearrangement links TRBV29-1 to TRBJ2-7, with D tentatively TRBD1 (5 bases). The V gene's germline CDR1 is SQVTM and CDR2 ANQGSEA. The CDR3 is made up of 13 amino acids. CDR3 protein: CSAQQVYSYEQYF. CDR3 coding DNA: TGCAGCGCCCAACAGGTCTACTCCTACGAGCAGTATTTC.

This chain joins TRBV9 and TRBJ1-2, with 9 bases identical to TRBD1. With 4 bases clipped from V and 14 bases from J, the junction kept 9 bases outside the gene matches. The CDR3 is 12 residues long. CDR1 and CDR2 from the germline V gene are SGDLS and YYNGEE. For the CDR3, the DNA is TGTGCCAGCAGCTTTGAGGGGACAGGGTATACCTTC. Its protein product is CASSFEGTGYTF.

The chain carries TRBV10-3 and TRBJ2-7; a weak D match, TRBD1 (8 bases). Germline V CDR1 and CDR2: ENHRY, SYGVKD. The V end lost 6 bases, the J end lost 2 bases, and 14 bases lay between the germline ends. The length of the CDR3 is 14 residues. This CDR3 is CAIRSGTGTYEQYF. The DNA of the CDR3 is TGTGCCATCAGAAGCGGGACAGGTACCTACGAGCAGTACTTC.

J is TRBJ2-7 and V is TRBV7-7; 7 bases agree with TRBD2. Germline loops: CDR1 SSHAT, CDR2 FNYEAQ (reference sequence). This CDR3 contains 16 residues. J lost 0 bases, V lost 5 bases, and 10 bases had no gene match. The CDR3 region is CASSPGLADYSYEQYF. The CDR3 bases are TGTGCCAGCAGCCCCGGGCTAGCGGATTACTCCTACGAGCAGTACTTC. The full variable domain, completed using reference TRBV7-7 and TRBJ2-7, is GAGVSQSPRYKVTKRGQDVTLRCDPISSHATLYWYQQALGQGPEFLTYFNYEAQPDKSGLPSDRFSAERPEGSISTLTIQRTEQRDSAMYRCASSPGLADYSYEQYFGPGTRLTVT.

The chain links TRBV5-1 to TRBJ2-1; D is unclear. The CDR3 is 14 amino acids. Trimming removed 7 bases at V and 1 base at J, with 12 bases between. Germline loops: CDR1 SGHRS, CDR2 YFSETQ. The CDR3 DNA reads as TGCGCCAGCGCTGATGGAGCTTCCTACAATGAGCAGTTCTTC. As protein: CASADGASYNEQFF.

The chain combines TRBV4-1 with TRBJ2-7; maybe TRBD2 (7 bases). CDR1 is MGHRA, CDR2 YSYEKL, per germline. The CDR3 loop spans 15 amino acids. Trimming removed 0 bases at V and 5 bases at J, with 14 bases between. Written as DNA, the CDR3 is TGCGCCAGCAGCCAAGAAGGGGGGGGGAGGGACGAGCAGTACTTC. It yields the protein CASSQEGGGRDEQYF.

This sequence joins TRBV10-3 and TRBJ2-7; TRBD1 might be the D (5 bases). Germline-derived CDR1 and CDR2 are ENHRY and SYGVKD. Trimming took 10 bases from V and 0 from J, leaving 10 bases between them. The CDR3 sequence is 12 residues long. The CDR3 loop is CATVDNSYEQYF. DNA for the CDR3: TGTGCCACCGTGGACAACTCCTACGAGCAGTACTTC.

The chain combines TRBV30 with TRBJ2-1; D call uncertain. CDR1 is GTSNPN, CDR2 SVGIG, per germline (reference sequence). V was clipped by 5 bases and J by 4 bases, with 9 bases between them. This CDR3 has 12 residues. The CDR3 sequence: CAWLHSYNEQFF. The CDR3 coding sequence is TGTGCCTGGCTGCACAGTTACAATGAGCAGTTCTTC.

The chain uses TRBV9 and TRBJ2-3, with TRBD2 identical over 11 bases. The CDR3 extends over 15 amino acids. Germline loops: CDR1 SGDLS, CDR2 YYNGEE. J was trimmed by 6 bases and V by 6 bases; bases with no gene match: 9. The DNA for the CDR3 is TGTGCCAGCACCGACGGGCCTAGCGGGAGGGATACGCAGTATTTT. Translation: CASTDGPSGRDTQYF.

The V call is TRBV4-1, the J call TRBJ2-5; maybe TRBD1 (5 bases). The J call could be wrong; TRBJ2-7 is a better fit for the DNA end. CDR3 length: 14 residues. From germline, CDR1 is MGHRA and CDR2 YSYEKL. The CDR3 DNA reads TGCGCCAGCAGCCAAGATAGGGGAACCTACGAGCAGTACTTC. As protein: CASSQDRGTYEQYF.